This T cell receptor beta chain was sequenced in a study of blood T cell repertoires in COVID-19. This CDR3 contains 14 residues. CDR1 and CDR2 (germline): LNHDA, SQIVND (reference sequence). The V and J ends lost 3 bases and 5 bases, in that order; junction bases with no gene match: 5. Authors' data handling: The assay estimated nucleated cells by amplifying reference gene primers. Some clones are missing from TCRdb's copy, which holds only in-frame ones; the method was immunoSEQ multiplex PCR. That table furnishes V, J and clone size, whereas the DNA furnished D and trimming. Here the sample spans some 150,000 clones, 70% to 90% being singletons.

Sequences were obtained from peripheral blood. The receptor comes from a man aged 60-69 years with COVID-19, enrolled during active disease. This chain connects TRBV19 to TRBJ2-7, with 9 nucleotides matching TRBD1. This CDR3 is CASSIGTGLNEQYF. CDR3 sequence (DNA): TGTGCCAGTAGTATTGGGACAGGGTTAAACGAGCAGTACTTC.